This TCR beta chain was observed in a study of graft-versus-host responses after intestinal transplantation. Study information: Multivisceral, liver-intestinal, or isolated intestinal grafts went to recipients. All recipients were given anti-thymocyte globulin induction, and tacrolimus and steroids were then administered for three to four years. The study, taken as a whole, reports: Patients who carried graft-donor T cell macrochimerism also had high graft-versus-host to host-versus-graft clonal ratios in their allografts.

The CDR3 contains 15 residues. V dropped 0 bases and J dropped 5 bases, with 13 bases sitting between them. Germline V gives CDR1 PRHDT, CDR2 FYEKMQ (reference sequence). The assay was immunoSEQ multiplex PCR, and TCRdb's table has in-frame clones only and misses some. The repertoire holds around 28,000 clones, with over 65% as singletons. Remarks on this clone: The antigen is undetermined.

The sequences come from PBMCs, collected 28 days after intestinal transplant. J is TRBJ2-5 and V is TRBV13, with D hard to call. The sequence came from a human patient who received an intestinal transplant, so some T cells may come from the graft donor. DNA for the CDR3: TGTGCCAGCAGCTTAGGCGGTAGGATTCGGGAGACCCAGTACTTC. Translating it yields CASSLGGRIRETQYF.